The clone carrying this TCR beta chain was detected a few times. This sample is part of a study of blood T cells in healthy people across ages. PCR was performed a second time for 7 to 11 cycles using a sample-barcoded 5' primer and a J-beta primer mix. Every cDNA molecule carried a tag from a template-switch adaptor bearing 12 random nucleotides. TCRdb recomputed calls from the 5' RACE reads with MiXCR, one row per CDR3 protein. The data hold about 670,000 distinct CDR3 sequences, with 40% to 45% observed a single time. This receptor was obtained from a man older than 75 in good health. Sequencing input: blood.

The CDR3 sequence: CSASKVNEQFF. In DNA form, the CDR3 reads TGCAGTGCTAGTAAGGTTAATGAGCAGTTCTTC. The chain employs TRBV20-1 and TRBJ2-1; D uncertain. The V and J ends lost 3 bases and 7 bases respectively, with 7 bases between them. The germline V gene has CDR1 DFQATT and CDR2 SNEGSKA (reference sequence). This CDR3 has 11 residues.